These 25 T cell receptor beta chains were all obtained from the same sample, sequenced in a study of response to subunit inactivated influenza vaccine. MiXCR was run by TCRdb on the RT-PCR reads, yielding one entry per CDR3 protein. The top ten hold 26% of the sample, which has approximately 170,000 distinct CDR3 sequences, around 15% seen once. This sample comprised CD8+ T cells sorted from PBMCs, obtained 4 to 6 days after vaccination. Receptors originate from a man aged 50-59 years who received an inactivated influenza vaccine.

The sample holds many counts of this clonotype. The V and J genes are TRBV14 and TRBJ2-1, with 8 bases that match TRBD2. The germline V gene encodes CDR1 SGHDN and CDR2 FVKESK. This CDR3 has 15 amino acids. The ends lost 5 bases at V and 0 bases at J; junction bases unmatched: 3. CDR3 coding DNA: TGTGCCAGCAGCACGAGCGGGAGCTCCTACAATGAGCAGTTCTTC. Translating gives CASSTSGSSYNEQFF.

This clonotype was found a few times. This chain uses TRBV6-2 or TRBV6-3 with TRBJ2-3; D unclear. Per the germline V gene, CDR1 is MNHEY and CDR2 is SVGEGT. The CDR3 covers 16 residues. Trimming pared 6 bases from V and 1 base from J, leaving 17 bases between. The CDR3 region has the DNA TGTGCCAGCAGGAACCCGGGCCCGATCCGCACAGATACGCAGTATTTT. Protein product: CASRNPGPIRTDTQYF.

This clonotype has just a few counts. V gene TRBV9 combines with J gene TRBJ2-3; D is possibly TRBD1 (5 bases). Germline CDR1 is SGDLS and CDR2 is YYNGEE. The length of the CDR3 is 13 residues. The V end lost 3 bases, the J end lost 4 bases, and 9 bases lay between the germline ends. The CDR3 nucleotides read TGTGCCAGCAGCGCTTGGGGCTCAGATACGCAGTATTTT. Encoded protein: CASSAWGSDTQYF.

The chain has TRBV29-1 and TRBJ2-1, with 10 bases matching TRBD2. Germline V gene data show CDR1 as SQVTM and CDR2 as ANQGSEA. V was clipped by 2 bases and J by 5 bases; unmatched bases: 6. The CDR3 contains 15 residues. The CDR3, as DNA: TGCAGCGTTGAATTTAGCGGGAGGCACCACAATGAGCAGTTCTTC. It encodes CSVEFSGRHHNEQFF.

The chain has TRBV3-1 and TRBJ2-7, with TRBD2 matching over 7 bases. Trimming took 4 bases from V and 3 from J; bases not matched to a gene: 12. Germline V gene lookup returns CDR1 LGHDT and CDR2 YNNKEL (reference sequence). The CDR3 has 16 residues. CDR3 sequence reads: CASSPNAGEVFYEQYF. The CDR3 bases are TGTGCCAGCAGCCCCAATGCGGGAGAAGTTTTCTACGAGCAGTACTTC.

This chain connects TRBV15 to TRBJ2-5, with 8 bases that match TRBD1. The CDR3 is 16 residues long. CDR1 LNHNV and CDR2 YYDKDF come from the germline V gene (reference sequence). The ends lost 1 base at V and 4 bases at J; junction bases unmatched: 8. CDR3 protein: CATSRAAGGEGETQYF. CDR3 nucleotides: TGTGCCACCAGCAGAGCGGCAGGGGGCGAAGGAGAGACCCAGTACTTC.

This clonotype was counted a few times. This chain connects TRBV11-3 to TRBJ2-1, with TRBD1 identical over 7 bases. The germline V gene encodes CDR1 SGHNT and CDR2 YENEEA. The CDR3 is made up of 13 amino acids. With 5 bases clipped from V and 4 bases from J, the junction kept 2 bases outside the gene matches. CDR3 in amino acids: CASSGDRYNEQFF. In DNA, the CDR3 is TGTGCCAGCAGCGGGGACAGATACAATGAGCAGTTCTTC.

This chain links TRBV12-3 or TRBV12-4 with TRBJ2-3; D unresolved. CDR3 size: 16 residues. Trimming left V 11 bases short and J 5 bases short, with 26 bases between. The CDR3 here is CASSETLRVWGDTQYF. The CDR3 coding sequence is TGTGCCTCTTCGGAGACCCTACGCGTCTGGGGAGATACGCAGTATTTT.

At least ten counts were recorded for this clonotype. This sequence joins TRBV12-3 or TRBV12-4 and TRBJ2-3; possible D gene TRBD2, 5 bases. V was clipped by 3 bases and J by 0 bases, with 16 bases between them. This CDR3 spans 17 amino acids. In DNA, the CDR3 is TGTGCCAGCAGTTTCGAGAAGTCGACTACTAGCACAGATACGCAGTATTTT. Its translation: CASSFEKSTTSTDTQYF.

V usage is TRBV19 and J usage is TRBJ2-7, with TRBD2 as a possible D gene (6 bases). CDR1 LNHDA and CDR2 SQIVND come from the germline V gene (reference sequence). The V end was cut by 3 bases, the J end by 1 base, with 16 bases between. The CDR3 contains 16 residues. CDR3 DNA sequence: TGTGCCAGTAGTATCTATTTGGGGACTGGATCCTACGAGCAGTACTTC. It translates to CASSIYLGTGSYEQYF.

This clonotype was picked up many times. For the CDR3, the DNA is TGTGCCAGCAGCTGGACAGGGACTGAAGCTTTCTTT. This encodes CASSWTGTEAFF. This chain links TRBV25-1 with TRBJ1-1; 8 bases agree with TRBD1. This CDR3 has 12 amino acids. The junction had 2 bases not matched to a gene; V was cut back by 6 bases and J by 5 bases. Germline CDR1 reads MGHDK; CDR2 reads SYGVNS.

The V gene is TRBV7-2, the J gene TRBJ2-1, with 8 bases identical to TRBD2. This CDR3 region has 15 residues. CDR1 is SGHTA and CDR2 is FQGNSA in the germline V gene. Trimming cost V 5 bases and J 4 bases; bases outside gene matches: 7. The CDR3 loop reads CASSQSGGLYNEQFF. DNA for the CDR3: TGTGCCAGCAGCCAAAGCGGGGGCCTTTACAATGAGCAGTTCTTC.

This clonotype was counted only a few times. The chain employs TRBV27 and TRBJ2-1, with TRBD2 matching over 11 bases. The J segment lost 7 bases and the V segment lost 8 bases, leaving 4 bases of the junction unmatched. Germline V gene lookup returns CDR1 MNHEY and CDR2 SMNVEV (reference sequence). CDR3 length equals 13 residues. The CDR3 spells CASASSGRNEQFF. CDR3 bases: TGTGCCAGCGCTTCTAGCGGGAGGAATGAGCAGTTCTTC.

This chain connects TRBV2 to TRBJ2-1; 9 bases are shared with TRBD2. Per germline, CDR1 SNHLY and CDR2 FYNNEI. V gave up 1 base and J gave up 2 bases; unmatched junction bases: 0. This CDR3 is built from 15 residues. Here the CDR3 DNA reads TGTGCCAGCAGTGAAGGCGGGGGGGCCTACAATGAGCAGTTCTTC. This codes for CASSEGGGAYNEQFF.

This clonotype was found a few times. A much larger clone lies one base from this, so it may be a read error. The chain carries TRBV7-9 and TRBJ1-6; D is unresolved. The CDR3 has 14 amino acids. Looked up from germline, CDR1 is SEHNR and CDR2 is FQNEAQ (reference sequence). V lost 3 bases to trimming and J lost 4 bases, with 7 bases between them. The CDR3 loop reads CASSFGRYNSPLHF. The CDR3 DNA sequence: TGTGCCAGCAGCTTCGGACGGTATAATTCACCCCTCCACTTT. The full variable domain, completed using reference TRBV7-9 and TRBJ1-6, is DTGVSQNPRHKITKRGQNVTFRCDPISEHNRLYWYRQTLGQGPEFLTYFQNEAQLEKSRLLSDRFSAERPKGSFSTLEIQRTEQGDSAMYLCASSFGRYNSPLHFGNGTRLTVT.

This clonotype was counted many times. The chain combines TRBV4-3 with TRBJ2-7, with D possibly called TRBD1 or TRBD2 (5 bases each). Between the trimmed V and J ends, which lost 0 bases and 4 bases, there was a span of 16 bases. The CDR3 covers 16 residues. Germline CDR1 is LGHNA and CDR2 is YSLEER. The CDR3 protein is CASSQEADTNIYEQYF. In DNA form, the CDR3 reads TGCGCCAGCAGCCAAGAAGCGGACACGAACATATACGAGCAGTACTTC.

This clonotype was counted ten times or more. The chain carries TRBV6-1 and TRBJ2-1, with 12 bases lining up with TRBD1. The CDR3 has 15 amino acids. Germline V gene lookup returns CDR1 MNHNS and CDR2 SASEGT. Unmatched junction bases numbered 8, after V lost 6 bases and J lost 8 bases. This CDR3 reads CASSSGTGGSYEQFF. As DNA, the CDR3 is TGTGCCAGCAGCTCCGGGACAGGGGGCAGTTATGAGCAGTTCTTC.

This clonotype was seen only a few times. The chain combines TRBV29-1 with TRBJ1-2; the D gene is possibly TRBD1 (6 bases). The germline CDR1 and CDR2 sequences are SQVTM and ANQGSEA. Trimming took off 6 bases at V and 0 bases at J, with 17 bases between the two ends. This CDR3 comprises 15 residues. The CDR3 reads CSVIGAGEANYGYTF. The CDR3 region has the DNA TGCAGCGTAATTGGGGCAGGGGAGGCTAACTATGGCTACACCTTC. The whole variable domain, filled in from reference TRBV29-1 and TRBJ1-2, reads SAVISQKPSRDICQRGTSLTIQCQVDSQVTMMFWYRQQPGQSLTLIATANQGSEATYESGFVIDKFPISRPNLTFSTLTVSNMSPEDSSIYLCSVIGAGEANYGYTFGSGTRLTVV.

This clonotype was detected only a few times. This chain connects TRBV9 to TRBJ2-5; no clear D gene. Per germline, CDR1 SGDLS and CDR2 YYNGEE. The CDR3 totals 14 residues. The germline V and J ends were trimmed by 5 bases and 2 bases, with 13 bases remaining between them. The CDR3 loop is CASRPSGSQETQYF. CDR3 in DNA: TGTGCCAGCAGACCCTCCGGTAGTCAAGAGACCCAGTACTTC.

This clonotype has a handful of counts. CDR3 in amino acids: CASSPLPTGHTEAFF. The CDR3 nucleotides are TGTGCCAGCAGCCCGCTCCCGACAGGGCACACTGAAGCTTTCTTT. This chain joins TRBV5-4 and TRBJ1-1; TRBD1 agrees at 7 bases. The CDR3 loop spans 15 amino acids. The germline V gene has CDR1 SGHNT and CDR2 YYREEE (reference sequence). The V segment lost 4 bases and the J segment 3 bases; nucleotides outside the gene matches: 9.

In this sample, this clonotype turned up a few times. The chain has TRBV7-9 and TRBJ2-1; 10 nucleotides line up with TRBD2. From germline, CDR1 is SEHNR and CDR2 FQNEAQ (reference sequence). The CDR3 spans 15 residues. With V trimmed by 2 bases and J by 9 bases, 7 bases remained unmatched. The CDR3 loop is CASSLNSGRAAEQFF. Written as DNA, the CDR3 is TGTGCCAGCAGCTTAAACAGCGGGAGGGCCGCTGAGCAGTTCTTC.

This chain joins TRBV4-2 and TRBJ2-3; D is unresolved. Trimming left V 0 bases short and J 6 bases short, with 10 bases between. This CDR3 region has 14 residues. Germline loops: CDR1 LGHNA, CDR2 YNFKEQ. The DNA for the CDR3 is TGTGCCAGCAGCCAAGAGTCGACTTGGGATACGCAGTATTTT. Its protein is CASSQESTWDTQYF.

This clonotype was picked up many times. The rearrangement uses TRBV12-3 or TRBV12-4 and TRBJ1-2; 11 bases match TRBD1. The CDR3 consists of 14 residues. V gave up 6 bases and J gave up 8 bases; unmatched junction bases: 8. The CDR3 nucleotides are TGTGCCAGCAGAGGGGACAGGGGGTTCCAGGGCTACACCTTC. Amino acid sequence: CASRGDRGFQGYTF.

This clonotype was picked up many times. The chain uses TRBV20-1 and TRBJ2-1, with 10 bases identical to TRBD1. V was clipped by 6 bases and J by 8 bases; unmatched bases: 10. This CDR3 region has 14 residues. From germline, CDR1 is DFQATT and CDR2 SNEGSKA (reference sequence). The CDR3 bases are TGCAGTGCCCAAAACCGGGACAGGGGCTATGAGCAGTTCTTC. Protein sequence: CSAQNRDRGYEQFF.

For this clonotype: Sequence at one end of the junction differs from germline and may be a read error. The CDR3 region is CASGLASGGAYEQYF. In DNA form, the CDR3 reads TGTGCCAGCGGCTTGGCTAGCGGGGGAGCCTACGAGCAGTACTTC. The chain links TRBV7-2 to TRBJ2-7; the match to TRBD2 covers 10 bases. The CDR3 totals 15 residues. CDR1 is SGHTA, CDR2 FQGNSA, per germline.